The 9 T cell receptor beta chains reported below all come from one sample, sequenced in a study of Tregs in tolerant kidney transplant recipients (dated by TCRdb to about 2019). Library prep was done by the immunoSEQ multiplex PCR assay. TCRdb mirrors the immuneACCESS table, restricted to in-frame sequences. Some clones are absent from its copies; in checked studies, under half trace to an unresolved V gene, and the reason for the others is unknown. A total of 200,000 to 300,000 clones appear in this sample, about 80% of them only once. About 0.68% of the sample belongs to the ten largest clones. Sequencing was done on a sample of CD4+ T cells from blood. These receptors all come from a human donor in good health.

The chain joins TRBV6-1 to TRBJ2-7, with 8 bases lining up with TRBD1. CDR3 size: 14 residues. V shed 3 bases and J 7 bases; nucleotides not matched to a gene: 8. Looked up from germline, CDR1 is MNHNS and CDR2 is SASEGT. The CDR3 loop is CASSESAGGREQYF. The CDR3 DNA follows: TGTGCCAGCAGTGAGAGCGCAGGGGGCAGGGAGCAGTACTTC.

This clone was seen once. The chain combines TRBV5-6 with TRBJ2-7, with 11 bases matching TRBD2. CDR1 is SGHDT and CDR2 is YYEEEE in the germline V gene. J lost 5 bases, V lost 1 base, and 8 bases had no gene match. The length of the CDR3 is 16 residues. CDR3 nucleotide sequence: TGTGCCAGCAGCTTGCAAGTAGCGGGAGGGCCCCACGAGCAGTACTTC. Protein product: CASSLQVAGGPHEQYF.

On this clone itself: Within the sample, other DNA sequences also encode this same CDR3. This chain joins TRBV5-1 and TRBJ2-3; D gene ambiguous. CDR1 and CDR2 (germline): SGHRS, YFSETQ. This CDR3 contains 13 residues. Trimming removed 0 bases from V and 4 bases from J, with 6 bases in between. CDR3 region: CASSLVGPDTQYF. CDR3 in DNA: TGCGCCAGCAGCTTGGTCGGTCCAGATACGCAGTATTTT. Together with reference TRBV5-1 and TRBJ2-3, the CDR3 gives the full variable domain: KAGVTQTPRYLIKTRGQQVTLSCSPISGHRSVSWYQQTPGQGLQFLFEYFSETQRNKGNFPGRFSGRQFSNSRSEMNVSTLELGDSALYLCASSLVGPDTQYFGPGTRLTVL.

The V call is TRBV10-2, the J call TRBJ2-7; 8 bases line up with TRBD1. The germline V gene encodes CDR1 WSHSY and CDR2 SAAADI. The CDR3 totals 15 residues. J was trimmed by 1 base and V by 6 bases; bases with no gene match: 8. For the CDR3, the DNA is TGCGCCAGCAGCGCGGACAGGGTTAGATCCTACGAGCAGTACTTC. Translated, it gives CASSADRVRSYEQYF.

This rearrangement joins TRBV11-2 to TRBJ2-7, with D possibly being TRBD2 (6 bases). Trimming took off 2 bases at V and 4 bases at J, with 18 bases between the two ends. Germline CDR1 SGHAT, CDR2 FQNNGV. This CDR3 is built from 16 residues. DNA of the CDR3: TGTGCCAGCAGCTTAAGCTTGGGGCGGGGCGTGTACGAGCAGTACTTC. Its translation is CASSLSLGRGVYEQYF.

The rearrangement uses TRBV2 and TRBJ1-1; TRBD1 agrees at 8 bases. This CDR3 has 13 residues. CDR1 is SNHLY and CDR2 is FYNNEI in the germline V gene. Trimming at V came to 5 bases and at J to 3 bases, leaving 2 bases not matched to a gene. The CDR3 sequence is CASSSTGDTEAFF. The DNA for the CDR3 is TGTGCCAGCAGTTCGACAGGGGACACTGAAGCTTTCTTT.

The chain employs TRBV7-8 and TRBJ2-7, with TRBD1 matching 12 bases. Germline CDR1 and CDR2: SGHVS and FQNEAQ. Losses at the gene ends were 5 bases for V and 5 bases for J; bases not matched to a gene: 7. The CDR3 runs to 15 residues. This CDR3 reads CASSGGQGAFNEQYF. The CDR3 DNA sequence: TGTGCCAGCAGCGGGGGACAGGGGGCGTTCAACGAGCAGTACTTC. The complete variable domain, with remaining parts taken from reference TRBV7-8 and TRBJ2-7, reads GAGVSQSPRYKVAKRGQDVALRCDPISGHVSLFWYQQALGQGPEFLTYFQNEAQLDKSGLPSDRFFAERPEGSVSTLKIQRTQQEDSAVYLCASSGGQGAFNEQYFGPGTRLTVT.

The V call is TRBV7-7, the J call TRBJ2-1; D is possibly TRBD1 or TRBD2 (7 bases each). Germline-derived CDR1 and CDR2 are SSHAT and FNYEAQ (reference sequence). The CDR3 length is 17 residues. V gave up 5 bases and J gave up 4 bases, with 21 bases separating them. The CDR3 region is CASSPGGGGRRYNEQFF. CDR3 DNA sequence: TGTGCCAGCAGCCCAGGGGGAGGCGGGAGAAGGTACAATGAGCAGTTCTTC.

The chain uses TRBV10-2 and TRBJ2-7, with 11 nucleotides matching TRBD2. Trimming took 5 bases from V and 3 from J; bases not matched to a gene: 6. CDR3 length: 15 residues. The germline CDR1 and CDR2 sequences are WSHSY and SAAADI. CDR3 in DNA: TGCGCCAGCAGTCTCGGGACTAGCGGCCTCTACGAGCAGTACTTC. The encoded protein is CASSLGTSGLYEQYF.